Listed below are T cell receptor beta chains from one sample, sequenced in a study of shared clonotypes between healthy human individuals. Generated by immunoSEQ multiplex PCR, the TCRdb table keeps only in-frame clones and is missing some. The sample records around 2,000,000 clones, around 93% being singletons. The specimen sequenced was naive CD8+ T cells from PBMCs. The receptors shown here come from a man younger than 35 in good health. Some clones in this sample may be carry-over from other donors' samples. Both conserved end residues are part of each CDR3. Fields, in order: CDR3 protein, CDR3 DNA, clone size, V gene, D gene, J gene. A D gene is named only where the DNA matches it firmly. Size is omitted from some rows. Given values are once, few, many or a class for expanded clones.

CDR3: CASSLYSRGPQYF; DNA: TGTGCCAGCAGTCTCTATTCGAGGGGGCCCCAGTACTTC; size: once; V: TRBV27; D: TRBD1; J: TRBJ2-5
CDR3: CASSFLRELNEQYF; DNA: TGTGCCAGCAGTTTTCTGCGGGAGCTCAACGAGCAGTACTTC; size: -; V: TRBV28; D: TRBD2; J: TRBJ2-7
CDR3: CASSQSRNVGGTDTQYF; DNA: TGCGCCAGCAGCCAATCGAGAAACGTTGGGGGCACAGATACGCAGTATTTT; size: once; V: TRBV4-3; D: -; J: TRBJ2-3
CDR3: CASSAVTSGELNEQFF; DNA: TGTGCCAGCAGCGCGGTCACGAGCGGAGAGCTCAATGAGCAGTTCTTC; size: -; V: TRBV7-9; D: -; J: TRBJ2-1
CDR3: CASGYTRQPQNTEAFF; DNA: TGTGCTAGTGGCTACACCAGACAGCCGCAGAACACTGAAGCTTTCTTT; size: once; V: TRBV12-5; D: -; J: TRBJ1-1
CDR3: CASSPLGTVYNQPQHF; DNA: TGTGCCAGCAGTCCACTCGGGACAGTCTACAATCAGCCCCAGCATTTT; size: -; V: TRBV28; D: TRBD1; J: TRBJ1-5
CDR3: CASSLLGPVKGAGQYF; DNA: TGTGCCAGCAGTCTCCTTGGACCAGTCAAGGGAGCGGGGCAGTATTTT; size: -; V: TRBV27; D: -; J: TRBJ2-3
CDR3: CAISDPGPNTEAFF; DNA: TGTGCCATCAGTGATCCTGGACCAAACACTGAAGCTTTCTTT; size: -; V: TRBV10-3; D: -; J: TRBJ1-1
CDR3: CASSPRTGGMDTQYF; DNA: TGTGCCAGCAGCCCCAGGACAGGGGGAATGGATACGCAGTATTTT; size: -; V: TRBV6-6; D: TRBD1; J: TRBJ2-3
CDR3: CASSLGSWETSYEQYF; DNA: TGTGCCAGCAGCTTGGGGTCGTGGGAGACTTCCTACGAGCAGTACTTC; size: -; V: TRBV7-9; D: -; J: TRBJ2-7
CDR3: CASSLRSSGSRQFF; DNA: TGTGCCAGCAGTTTACGATCTAGCGGGAGTAGGCAGTTCTTC; size: -; V: TRBV27; D: TRBD2; J: TRBJ2-1
CDR3: CASSVASGTADTQYF; DNA: TGTGCCAGCAGCGTAGCTAGCGGGACCGCAGATACGCAGTATTTT; size: -; V: TRBV9; D: TRBD2; J: TRBJ2-3
CDR3: CASSFSLAGVEQYF; DNA: TGTGCCAGCAGTTTTTCGCTAGCGGGAGTCGAGCAGTACTTC; size: -; V: TRBV28; D: TRBD2; J: TRBJ2-7
CDR3: CASSPDWGSRETQYF; DNA: TGTGCCAGCAGCCCGGACTGGGGGAGCCGAGAGACCCAGTACTTC; size: -; V: TRBV7-3; D: -; J: TRBJ2-5
CDR3: CASSRQTGLSTDTQYF; DNA: TGTGCCAGTAGCCGACAAACAGGGCTTAGCACAGATACGCAGTATTTT; size: -; V: TRBV19; D: -; J: TRBJ2-3
CDR3: CASSRRTSGSEYEQFF; DNA: TGTGCCAGCAGCCGCCGGACTAGCGGGAGTGAATATGAGCAGTTCTTC; size: -; V: TRBV7-8; D: TRBD2; J: TRBJ2-1
CDR3: CASSQDISGRFQETQYF; DNA: TGCGCCAGCAGCCAAGATATTAGCGGGAGGTTTCAAGAGACCCAGTACTTC; size: -; V: TRBV4-1; D: TRBD2; J: TRBJ2-5
CDR3: CASSERPFPEQYF; DNA: TGTGCCAGCAGTGAACGGCCCTTCCCCGAGCAGTACTTC; size: -; V: TRBV2; D: -; J: TRBJ2-7
CDR3: CSVEGKRREQGNTEAFF; DNA: TGCAGCGTTGAGGGTAAACGCAGGGAACAGGGGAACACTGAAGCTTTCTTT; size: -; V: TRBV29-1; D: -; J: TRBJ1-1
CDR3: CASSPGGGELFF; DNA: TGCGCCAGCAGCCCGGGTGGGGGTGAGCTGTTTTTT; size: -; V: TRBV5-1; D: -; J: TRBJ2-2
CDR3: CATSRGVLGNQPQHF; DNA: TGTGCCACCAGCAGAGGGGTTTTGGGCAATCAGCCCCAGCATTTT; size: -; V: TRBV15; D: -; J: TRBJ1-5
CDR3: CASSSTVEAFF; DNA: TGTGCCAGCTCATCCACCGTTGAAGCTTTCTTT; size: -; V: TRBV18; D: -; J: TRBJ1-1
CDR3: CASSFPAGGIYEQYF; DNA: TGTGCCAGCAGTTTTCCAGCGGGGGGAATCTACGAGCAGTACTTC; size: -; V: TRBV28; D: TRBD2; J: TRBJ2-7
CDR3: CASSTVTGGLFQPQHF; DNA: TGTGCCAGCAGCACTGTTACAGGGGGTTTGTTCCAGCCCCAGCATTTT; size: once; V: TRBV27; D: TRBD1; J: TRBJ1-5
CDR3: CASSVGGQSEAFF; DNA: TGTGCCAGCAGCGTAGGGGGACAGTCTGAAGCTTTCTTT; size: -; V: TRBV9; D: TRBD1; J: TRBJ1-1
CDR3: CASSFKRRALRGQETQYF; DNA: TGTGCCAGCAGTTTTAAGAGAAGGGCCTTAAGGGGGCAGGAGACCCAGTACTTC; size: -; V: TRBV28; D: TRBD1; J: TRBJ2-5
CDR3: CSGISGGETQYF; DNA: TGCAGCGGCATATCGGGAGGGGAGACCCAGTACTTC; size: -; V: TRBV29-1; D: TRBD2; J: TRBJ2-5
CDR3: CASSVRGRGAKNIQYF; DNA: TGCGCCAGCTCGGTGAGGGGCCGGGGGGCCAAAAACATTCAGTACTTC; size: once; V: TRBV23-1; D: -; J: TRBJ2-4
CDR3: CASSQGLYNEQFF; DNA: TGCGCCAGCAGCCAAGGCCTTTACAATGAGCAGTTCTTC; size: -; V: TRBV4-3; D: -; J: TRBJ2-1
CDR3: CASSIRTSGMSDTQYF; DNA: TGTGCCAGCAGCATCCGGACTAGCGGGATGTCAGATACGCAGTATTTT; size: once; V: TRBV9; D: TRBD2; J: TRBJ2-3
CDR3: CASSSSGLAGFSYEQYF; DNA: TGTGCCAGCAGCTCCTCCGGACTAGCGGGTTTCTCCTACGAGCAGTACTTC; size: -; V: TRBV7-8; D: TRBD2; J: TRBJ2-7
CDR3: CASSNNPYNEQFF; DNA: TGTGCCAGTAGTAATAACCCCTACAATGAGCAGTTCTTC; size: -; V: TRBV19; D: -; J: TRBJ2-1
CDR3: CASREDRSNEKLFF; DNA: TGTGCCAGCAGAGAGGACAGATCTAATGAAAAACTGTTTTTT; size: once; V: TRBV28; D: -; J: TRBJ1-4
CDR3: CASSSRTSGPYNEQFF; DNA: TGTGCCAGCAGCTCTCGGACTAGCGGGCCCTACAATGAGCAGTTCTTC; size: -; V: TRBV7-6; D: TRBD2; J: TRBJ2-1
CDR3: CASSVGAPNYEQYF; DNA: TGTGCCAGCAGCGTCGGGGCTCCGAACTACGAGCAGTACTTC; size: -; V: TRBV9; D: -; J: TRBJ2-7
CDR3: CASREGAANTGELFF; DNA: TGTGCCAGCCGCGAGGGGGCCGCAAACACCGGGGAGCTGTTTTTT; size: -; V: TRBV7-9; D: TRBD1; J: TRBJ2-2
CDR3: CASSWGRGRLDTQYF; DNA: TGTGCCAGCAGCTGGGGCAGGGGGCGGCTAGATACGCAGTATTTT; size: -; V: TRBV5-8; D: TRBD1; J: TRBJ2-3
CDR3: CASSPGTATEAFF; DNA: TGTGCCAGCAGCCCTGGGACAGCCACTGAAGCTTTCTTT; size: -; V: TRBV7-2; D: TRBD1; J: TRBJ1-1
CDR3: CASGGTEAFF; DNA: TGTGCCAGTGGCGGCACTGAAGCTTTCTTT; size: once; V: TRBV19; D: -; J: TRBJ1-1
CDR3: CASSGKREKTGELFF; DNA: TGCGCCAGCAGCGGGAAGCGGGAGAAGACCGGGGAGCTGTTTTTT; size: -; V: TRBV5-1; D: TRBD2; J: TRBJ2-2